This T cell receptor beta chain is drawn from a study of glioma-infiltrating T cells. As regards this clonotype: What it binds is not known.

Trimming removed 5 bases from V and 2 bases from J; junction bases left unmatched: 8. The germline V gene has CDR1 SEHNR and CDR2 FQNEAQ (reference sequence). CDR3 length: 16 amino acids. Amplification of TCR alpha and beta CDR3 regions from RNA used iRepertoire nested multiplex PCR. Via MiXCR, TCRdb re-called the multiplex PCR reads, giving one row per CDR3 protein. The sample has roughly 100,000 distinct CDR3 sequences; 25% to 35% are singletons. Study-level findings and limits: CDR3 overlap between tissue and blood was very small. Above-expected tissue-blood divergence occurred in all gliomas, most in low-grade ones.

Sequenced: glioma tissue, nonneoplastic brain tissue, or PBMCs (not recorded which). This chain links TRBV7-9 with TRBJ1-5; 8 nucleotides line up with TRBD1. This receptor was obtained from a human donor with low-grade glioma or glioblastoma, undergoing nonglioma brain surgery, or in good health (not recorded which). CDR3: CASSPPGTGGNQPQHF. The DNA of the CDR3 is TGTGCCAGCAGCCCACCCGGGACAGGCGGCAATCAGCCCCAGCATTTT.